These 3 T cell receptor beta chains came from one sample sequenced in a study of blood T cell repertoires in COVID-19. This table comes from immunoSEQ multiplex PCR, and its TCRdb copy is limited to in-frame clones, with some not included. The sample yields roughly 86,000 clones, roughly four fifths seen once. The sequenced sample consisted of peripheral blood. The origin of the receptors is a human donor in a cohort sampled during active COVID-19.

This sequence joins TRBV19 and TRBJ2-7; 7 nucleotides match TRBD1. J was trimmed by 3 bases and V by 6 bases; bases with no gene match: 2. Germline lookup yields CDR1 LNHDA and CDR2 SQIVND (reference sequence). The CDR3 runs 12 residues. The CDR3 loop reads CASSRDSYEQYF. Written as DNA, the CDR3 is TGTGCCAGTAGCCGGGACAGCTACGAGCAGTACTTC. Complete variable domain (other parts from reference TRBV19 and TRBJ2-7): DGGITQSPKYLFRKEGQNVTLSCEQNLNHDAMYWYRQDPGQGLRLIYYSQIVNDFQKGDIAEGYSVSREKKESFPLTVTSAQKNPTAFYLCASSRDSYEQYFGPGTRLTVT.

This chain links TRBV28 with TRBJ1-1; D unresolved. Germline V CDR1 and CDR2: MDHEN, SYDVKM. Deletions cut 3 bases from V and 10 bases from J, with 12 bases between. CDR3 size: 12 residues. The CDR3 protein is CASSLTGRAAFF. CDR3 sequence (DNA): TGTGCCAGCAGTTTGACCGGGAGGGCAGCTTTCTTT.

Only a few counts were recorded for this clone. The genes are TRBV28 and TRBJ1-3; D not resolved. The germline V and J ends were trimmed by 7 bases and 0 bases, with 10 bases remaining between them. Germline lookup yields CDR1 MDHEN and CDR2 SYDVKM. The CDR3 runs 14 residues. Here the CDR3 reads CASTSLSSGNTIYF. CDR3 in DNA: TGTGCCAGCACCTCTCTGAGCTCTGGAAACACCATATATTTT.